The 25 T cell receptor beta chains reported below all come from one sample, sequenced in a study of beta chain features in type 1 diabetes. Expressed TCRB transcripts were sequenced because the entire RNA isolate underwent reverse transcription. Measured with immunoSEQ multiplex PCR; TCRdb has only the in-frame clones, and not every one. The sample shows 310,000 or so clones, 11% of them seen only once. The sample comprised naive CD4+ T cells from blood. The origin of the receptors is a woman aged 25 to 39 in good health.

CDR3 amino acids: CASSLSRQGTGGYTF. The CDR3 region has the DNA TGTGCCAGCAGTTTATCGAGACAGGGAACAGGAGGCTACACCTTC. This chain connects TRBV27 to TRBJ1-2; 7 positions match TRBD1. Germline assignment: CDR1 MNHEY and CDR2 SMNVEV (reference sequence). This CDR3 contains 15 residues. V was pared by 0 bases and J by 8 bases, with 9 bases of the junction left unmatched.

This clone was seen many times. At one boundary the junction diverges from the germline segment, which might be a read error. The chain uses TRBV10-3 and TRBJ2-3, with 11 bases matching TRBD2. The CDR3 has 12 residues. CDR1 is ENHRY and CDR2 is SYGVKD in the germline V gene. The CDR3 bases are TGTGCCATCAGTGAGTCGACTAGCGGGATCGTATTT. It codes for CAISESTSGIVF.

This clone has a handful of counts. The rearrangement uses TRBV11-3 and TRBJ2-2; unclear D gene. The CDR3 has 16 residues. CDR1 SGHNT and CDR2 YENEEA come from the germline V gene. V dropped 0 bases and J dropped 1 base, with 9 bases sitting between them. CDR3 sequence reads: CASSLEGDLNTGELFF. CDR3 in DNA: TGTGCCAGCAGCTTAGAAGGCGACTTGAACACCGGGGAGCTGTTTTTT.

In this sample, this clone turned up a few times. The genes are TRBV28 and TRBJ2-7; 8 bases are shared with TRBD1. The CDR3 covers 17 residues. V shed 3 bases and J 0 bases; nucleotides not matched to a gene: 10. Per germline, CDR1 MDHEN and CDR2 SYDVKM. The CDR3 bases are TGTGCCAGCAGTTTGCGGACAGGGATTATTTCCTCCTACGAGCAGTACTTC. This gives the protein CASSLRTGIISSYEQYF.

This sequence joins TRBV5-1 and TRBJ2-7; 7 nucleotides match TRBD2. This CDR3 has 14 residues. After removal of 4 bases from V and 7 bases from J, the junction contained 11 bases not matched to a gene. Germline values: CDR1 SGHRS, CDR2 YFSETQ. In nucleotides, the CDR3 is TGCGCCAGCAGCGCTGGGGCGGGAGTGGGAGAGCAGTACTTC. This gives the protein CASSAGAGVGEQYF. Looking up the rest from reference TRBV5-1 and TRBJ2-7 gives the full variable domain: KAGVTQTPRYLIKTRGQQVTLSCSPISGHRSVSWYQQTPGQGLQFLFEYFSETQRNKGNFPGRFSGRQFSNSRSEMNVSTLELGDSALYLCASSAGAGVGEQYFGPGTRLTVT.

J is TRBJ2-1 and V is TRBV28, with 8 bases aligning to TRBD2. The CDR3 has 13 amino acids. In germline, CDR1 is MDHEN, CDR2 SYDVKM. The J segment lost 7 bases and the V segment lost 2 bases, leaving 1 base of the junction unmatched. Written as DNA, the CDR3 is TGTGCCAGCAGTTTAGGCGGGGGGAATGAGCAGTTCTTC. It specifies CASSLGGGNEQFF.

There are a few counts of this clone. The chain has TRBV30 and TRBJ2-7, with TRBD1 as a possible D gene (6 bases). This CDR3 comprises 13 residues. The V end was cut by 7 bases, the J end by 0 bases, with 13 bases between. Germline loops: CDR1 GTSNPN, CDR2 SVGIG (reference sequence). CDR3 sequence reads: CAYTTGVSYEQYF. The CDR3 region has the DNA TGTGCCTATACGACAGGCGTCTCCTACGAGCAGTACTTC.

This clone was seen only a few times. This rearrangement joins TRBV19 to TRBJ2-1; 8 bases map to TRBD2. This CDR3 comprises 18 residues. Per germline, CDR1 LNHDA and CDR2 SQIVND (reference sequence). The V and J ends lost 0 bases and 9 bases, in that order; junction bases with no gene match: 16. CDR3 sequence (DNA): TGTGCCAGTAGTATAGACCCCCTGGGGGCGGGAGGTAACGGTGAGCAGTTCTTC. It yields the protein CASSIDPLGAGGNGEQFF.

The chain is built from TRBV5-1 and TRBJ2-7; D uncertain. The CDR3 is 12 amino acids. The V end was cut by 0 bases, the J end by 7 bases, with 8 bases between. The germline V gene has CDR1 SGHRS and CDR2 YFSETQ. The CDR3 coding sequence is TGCGCCAGCAGCTTGGCCAACCGGGAGCAGTACTTC. Encoded protein: CASSLANREQYF.

This clone was observed a handful of times. This sample includes further DNA sequences coding for the same CDR3. The V gene is TRBV18, the J gene TRBJ1-5; 9 nucleotides agree with TRBD1. Germline CDR1 and CDR2: KGHSH and LQKENI. The CDR3 covers 15 residues. Unmatched junction bases numbered 3, after V lost 3 bases and J lost 3 bases. This CDR3 reads CASSPGQGSNQPQHF. In DNA, the CDR3 is TGTGCCAGCTCACCGGGACAGGGTTCCAATCAGCCCCAGCATTTT.

This clone was seen more than once but under ten times. The chain combines TRBV28 with TRBJ2-3, with 7 bases lining up with TRBD2. CDR3 length equals 13 residues. V lost 8 bases and J lost 5; bases outside the gene matches: 7. Germline V gives CDR1 MDHEN, CDR2 SYDVKM. For the CDR3, the DNA is TGTGCCAGCCTTGAGGCGGGGGAAGATACGCAGTATTTT. It specifies CASLEAGEDTQYF.

This rearrangement joins TRBV11-1 to TRBJ2-1, with D unresolved. There are 15 residues in the CDR3. Germline values: CDR1 SGHAT, CDR2 FQDESV (reference sequence). V lost 5 bases and J lost 7, with 18 bases in between. The CDR3 is CASSLSDGSWNEQFF. DNA for the CDR3: TGTGCCAGCAGCCTCTCTGATGGCTCGTGGAATGAGCAGTTCTTC.

This clone was detected a few times. The rearrangement links TRBV5-4 to TRBJ2-1; D is ambiguous. Germline CDR1 reads SGHNT; CDR2 reads YYREEE (reference sequence). This CDR3 contains 15 residues. The ends were cut back, 4 bases at V and 12 bases at J, with 23 bases in the middle. This chain's CDR3 is CASSHRPPTDGGQFF. The DNA for the CDR3 is TGTGCCAGCAGCCATAGGCCCCCGACGGATGGCGGGCAGTTCTTC. Using reference TRBV5-4 and TRBJ2-1 for the parts outside the CDR3, the full variable domain is ETGVTQSPTHLIKTRGQQVTLRCSSQSGHNTVSWYQQALGQGPQFIFQYYREEENGRGNFPPRFSGLQFPNYSSELNVNALELDDSALYLCASSHRPPTDGGQFFGPGTRLTVL.

This clone was recorded a few times. The gene calls are TRBV27 and TRBJ1-5; D remains ambiguous. V shed 2 bases and J shed 6 bases, with 11 bases lying between them. In germline, CDR1 is MNHEY, CDR2 SMNVEV (reference sequence). This CDR3 is built from 14 residues. CDR3 amino acids: CASSLGQTPQPQHF. The CDR3 DNA reads TGTGCCAGCAGTTTAGGGCAGACACCTCAGCCCCAGCATTTT.

The chain joins TRBV28 to TRBJ2-3; D perhaps matches TRBD1 (6 bases). CDR3 length: 14 amino acids. Trimming took off 2 bases at V and 6 bases at J, with 12 bases between the two ends. Germline V gene lookup returns CDR1 MDHEN and CDR2 SYDVKM. The CDR3 nucleotides are TGTGCCAGCAGTTTAATACAGGGAGCCGATACGCAGTATTTT. This encodes CASSLIQGADTQYF.

This clone was seen more than once but under ten times. This chain uses TRBV18 with TRBJ1-4; 8 nucleotides align to TRBD1. In germline, CDR1 is KGHSH, CDR2 LQKENI. V lost 3 bases, J lost 4 bases, and 7 bases stayed unmatched. The CDR3 has 16 residues. The chain's CDR3 is CASSPFGQGNNEKLFF. The CDR3 DNA is TGTGCCAGCTCACCGTTTGGACAGGGTAATAATGAAAAACTGTTTTTT.

This clone occurred a few times. The rearrangement links TRBV29-1 to TRBJ2-5, with 8 bases identical to TRBD1. Losses at the gene ends were 2 bases for V and 3 bases for J; bases not matched to a gene: 5. The CDR3 totals 14 residues. Germline values: CDR1 SQVTM, CDR2 ANQGSEA. The CDR3 loop is CSVELGQGKETQYF. The CDR3 DNA sequence: TGCAGCGTTGAACTTGGACAGGGAAAAGAGACCCAGTACTTC.

The chain couples TRBV11-2 to TRBJ2-5, with D uncertain. Germline V gene sequence: CDR1 SGHAT, CDR2 FQNNGV. Trimming took 0 bases from V and 2 from J, leaving 10 bases between them. There are 15 residues in the CDR3. This chain's CDR3 is CASSLEFQTQETQYF. The CDR3 DNA reads TGTGCCAGCAGCTTAGAGTTCCAAACACAAGAGACCCAGTACTTC.

The chain employs TRBV27 and TRBJ2-7, with TRBD1 matching over 8 bases. After removal of 8 bases from V and 4 bases from J, the junction contained 13 bases not matched to a gene. The germline gives CDR1 MNHEY, CDR2 SMNVEV (reference sequence). The CDR3 has 15 residues. This chain's CDR3 is CASQNGQGPYYEQYF. Written as DNA, the CDR3 is TGTGCCAGCCAAAACGGACAGGGACCTTATTACGAGCAGTACTTC.

The chain combines TRBV18 with TRBJ1-1; 9 bases match TRBD1. Germline V gives CDR1 KGHSH, CDR2 LQKENI. After removal of 6 bases from V and 0 bases from J, the junction contained 8 bases not matched to a gene. CDR3 length: 16 residues. CDR3 sequence (DNA): TGTGCCAGCTCGCGACAGGGGGGAAACATGAACACTGAAGCTTTCTTT. This sequence encodes CASSRQGGNMNTEAFF.

There are a few counts of this clone. This chain joins TRBV7-9 and TRBJ2-1; a weak D match, TRBD2 (6 bases). The CDR3 loop spans 15 amino acids. V was shortened by 4 bases and J by 8 bases, with 18 bases between the two germline ends. Germline loops: CDR1 SEHNR, CDR2 FQNEAQ (reference sequence). CDR3 nucleotide sequence: TGTGCCAGCAGCTCTAGATCGTGGAGGGCCGATGAGCAGTTCTTC. This sequence encodes CASSSRSWRADEQFF.

This clone was found a few times. This chain uses TRBV5-6 with TRBJ1-5; maybe TRBD1 (6 bases). Germline-derived CDR1 and CDR2 are SGHDT and YYEEEE. V was shortened by 2 bases and J by 0 bases, with 9 bases between the two germline ends. This CDR3 has 15 residues. Here the CDR3 DNA reads TGTGCCAGCAGCTTAACAGGGCTTAGCAATCAGCCCCAGCATTTT. This codes for CASSLTGLSNQPQHF.

This clone has just a few counts. The chain combines TRBV28 with TRBJ1-5; D ambiguous. The CDR3 is made up of 13 amino acids. Germline V gene sequence: CDR1 MDHEN, CDR2 SYDVKM. V lost 3 bases, J lost 7 bases, and 10 bases lay in between. This CDR3 is CASSLEVYQPQHF. CDR3 coding DNA: TGTGCCAGCAGTTTGGAGGTGTACCAGCCCCAGCATTTT.

This clone occurred a few times. V and J are TRBV1 and TRBJ2-7; TRBD1 was called by the table and not checked on the DNA. TRBV1 is a recognized pseudogene. The CDR3 is 15 amino acids. CDR3 residues: CTSGSLRESSYEQYF. CDR3 sequence (DNA): TGCACCAGCGGTTCCCTCAGGGAAAGCTCCTACGAGCAGTACTTC.

This rearrangement joins TRBV7-8 to TRBJ1-2; 12 bases are a match to TRBD1. Germline-derived CDR1 and CDR2 are SGHVS and FQNEAQ. J was trimmed by 5 bases and V by 6 bases; bases with no gene match: 10. The CDR3 spans 16 residues. For the CDR3, the DNA is TGTGCCAGCAGTCGGGACAGGGGGCCGTGGGGTTATGGCTACACCTTC. This codes for CASSRDRGPWGYGYTF.